The next 7 T cell receptor beta chains were all read from a single sample in a study of a mutant IDH1 vaccine in newly diagnosed glioma. Profiled with immunoSEQ multiplex PCR; TCRdb holds only in-frame clones, not every one. The sample carries over 80,000 clones, around 90% recorded once. Time point in this sample: baseline, week 1 (first vaccination visit). Treatment indicated: pre-vaccination baseline after standard-of-care therapy. Sequences were derived from PBMCs, sampled from a glioma patient treated with radiotherapy, temozolomide or both. These receptors came from a woman aged 50 to 65 with glioma.

Note on this clone: The sample contains more than one DNA sequence encoding this CDR3. This chain joins TRBV16 and TRBJ1-5; unclear D gene. Germline V gene sequence: CDR1 KGHSY, CDR2 FQNENV. The V end lost 0 bases, the J end lost 1 base, and 7 bases lay between the germline ends. CDR3 length: 15 amino acids. CDR3 nucleotides: TGTGCCAGCAGCCAATCCGGGCAGAGCAATCAGCCCCAGCATTTT. Translating gives CASSQSGQSNQPQHF.

This sequence joins TRBV6-5 and TRBJ2-1; 9 positions agree with TRBD1. Germline V lookup: CDR1 MNHEY, CDR2 SVGAGI. V shed 6 bases, J shed 2 bases, and the junction held 5 bases outside the gene matches. There are 15 residues in the CDR3. The CDR3 is CASSLRDRAYNEQFF. Written as DNA, the CDR3 is TGTGCCAGCAGCCTTCGGGACAGGGCCTACAATGAGCAGTTCTTC.

The CDR3 is CASSYSMGSNQPQHF. The CDR3 DNA reads TGTGCCAGCAGTTACTCAATGGGGAGCAATCAGCCCCAGCATTTT. This chain joins TRBV6-5 and TRBJ1-5; no firm D call. Germline CDR1 is MNHEY and CDR2 is SVGAGI. CDR3 size: 15 residues. The ends were cut back, 0 bases at V and 1 base at J, with 7 bases in the middle.

The V gene is TRBV11-2, the J gene TRBJ1-2, with D possibly TRBD1 on 6 matching bases. The CDR3 is 14 residues long. The germline CDR1 and CDR2 sequences are SGHAT and FQNNGV. V was trimmed by 3 bases and J by 5 bases, leaving 13 bases between them. The CDR3 bases are TGTGCCAGCAGCTTGACTGCCAGGGGTTATGGCTACACCTTC. Residues: CASSLTARGYGYTF.

The table lists this clone with a count of one. The chain combines TRBV10-3 with TRBJ2-1, with TRBD1 matching 8 bases. This CDR3 has 13 residues. Looked up from germline, CDR1 is ENHRY and CDR2 is SYGVKD. The trim removed 10 bases at V and 8 bases at J, leaving 10 bases unmatched. In DNA, the CDR3 is TGTGCCACTCGGACAGGGCTTGGCGATGAGCAGTTCTTC. The encoded protein is CATRTGLGDEQFF.

J is TRBJ2-5 and V is TRBV9, with D possibly being TRBD2 (5 bases). The CDR3 consists of 14 residues. Between the trimmed V and J ends, which lost 0 bases and 4 bases, there was a span of 10 bases. Germline V gene data show CDR1 as SGDLS and CDR2 as YYNGEE. The CDR3 protein is CASSVDGGGETQYF. The CDR3 DNA reads as TGTGCCAGCAGCGTAGATGGTGGAGGAGAGACCCAGTACTTC.

The chain combines TRBV2 with TRBJ1-4; D uncertain. V was shortened by 1 base and J by 6 bases, with 9 bases between the two germline ends. The CDR3 covers 14 residues. Germline V gene lookup returns CDR1 SNHLY and CDR2 FYNNEI. As DNA, the CDR3 is TGTGCCAGCAGTGAAGGGGATGGGGATGAAAAACTGTTTTTT. This sequence encodes CASSEGDGDEKLFF.